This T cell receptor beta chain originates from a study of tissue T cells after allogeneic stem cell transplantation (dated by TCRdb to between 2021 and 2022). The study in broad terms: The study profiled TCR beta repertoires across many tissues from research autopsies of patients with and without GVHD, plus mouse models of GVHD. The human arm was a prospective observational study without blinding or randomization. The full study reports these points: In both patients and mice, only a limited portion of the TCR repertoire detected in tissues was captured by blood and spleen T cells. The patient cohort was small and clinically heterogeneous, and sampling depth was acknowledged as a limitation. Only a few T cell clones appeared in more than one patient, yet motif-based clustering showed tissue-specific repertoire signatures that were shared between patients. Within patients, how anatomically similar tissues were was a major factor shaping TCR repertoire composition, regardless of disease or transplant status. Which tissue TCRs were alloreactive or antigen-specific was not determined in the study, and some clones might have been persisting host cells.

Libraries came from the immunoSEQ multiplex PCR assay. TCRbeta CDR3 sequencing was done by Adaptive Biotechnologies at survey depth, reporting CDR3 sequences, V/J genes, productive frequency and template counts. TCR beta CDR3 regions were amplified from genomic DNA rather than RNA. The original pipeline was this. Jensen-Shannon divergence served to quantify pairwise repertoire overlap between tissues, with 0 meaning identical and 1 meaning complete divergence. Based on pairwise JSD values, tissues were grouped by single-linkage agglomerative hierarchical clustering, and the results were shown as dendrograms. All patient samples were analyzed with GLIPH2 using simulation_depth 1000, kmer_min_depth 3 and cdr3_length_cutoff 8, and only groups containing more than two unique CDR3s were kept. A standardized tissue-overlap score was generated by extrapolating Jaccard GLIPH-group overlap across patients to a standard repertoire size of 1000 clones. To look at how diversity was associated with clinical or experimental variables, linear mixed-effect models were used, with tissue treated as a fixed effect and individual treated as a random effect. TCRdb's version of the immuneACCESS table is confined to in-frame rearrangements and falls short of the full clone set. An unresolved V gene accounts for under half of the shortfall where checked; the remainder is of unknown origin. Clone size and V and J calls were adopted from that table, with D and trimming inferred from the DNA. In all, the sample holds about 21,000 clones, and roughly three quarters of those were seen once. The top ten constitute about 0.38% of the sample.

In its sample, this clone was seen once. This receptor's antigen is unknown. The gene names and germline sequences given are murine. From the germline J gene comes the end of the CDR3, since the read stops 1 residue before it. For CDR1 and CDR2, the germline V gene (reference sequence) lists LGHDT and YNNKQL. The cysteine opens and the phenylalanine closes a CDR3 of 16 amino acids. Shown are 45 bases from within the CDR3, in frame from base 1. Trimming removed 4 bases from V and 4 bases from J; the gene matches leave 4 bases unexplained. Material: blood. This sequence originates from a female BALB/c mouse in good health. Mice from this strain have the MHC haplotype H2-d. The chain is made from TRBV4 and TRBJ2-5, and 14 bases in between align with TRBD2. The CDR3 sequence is CASSWDWGGAKDTQYF. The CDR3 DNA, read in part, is TGTGCCAGCAGCTGGGACTGGGGGGGCGCGAAAGACACCCAGTAC.